The source of this T cell receptor beta chain is a study of CD8 T cells in Susac syndrome. This clonotype has a single count. With random hexamers, reverse transcription was performed on about 0.45 to 1 ug of RNA. TCRdb reprocessed the immunoSEQ multiplex PCR reads with MiXCR, giving one entry per CDR3 protein. The top ten clones hold 0.12% to 0.15% of a sample with 95,000 to 150,000 distinct CDR3 sequences, over 95% of them seen once. V was clipped by 4 bases and J by 5 bases; unmatched bases: 7. Germline loops: CDR1 SGHRS, CDR2 YFSETQ. The CDR3 extends over 15 amino acids. In contrast to the negatively isolated CD8+ and CD4+ T cells, TEMRA cells were FACS-enriched.

The chain links TRBV5-1 to TRBJ2-5; 11 bases fit TRBD1. This TCR was recovered from a human donor with Susac syndrome. Sequences were obtained from CD4+ T cells from PBMCs. The CDR3 here is CASSTPGQGGETQYF. Here the CDR3 DNA reads TGCGCCAGCAGCACACCGGGACAGGGGGGCGAGACCCAGTACTTC.